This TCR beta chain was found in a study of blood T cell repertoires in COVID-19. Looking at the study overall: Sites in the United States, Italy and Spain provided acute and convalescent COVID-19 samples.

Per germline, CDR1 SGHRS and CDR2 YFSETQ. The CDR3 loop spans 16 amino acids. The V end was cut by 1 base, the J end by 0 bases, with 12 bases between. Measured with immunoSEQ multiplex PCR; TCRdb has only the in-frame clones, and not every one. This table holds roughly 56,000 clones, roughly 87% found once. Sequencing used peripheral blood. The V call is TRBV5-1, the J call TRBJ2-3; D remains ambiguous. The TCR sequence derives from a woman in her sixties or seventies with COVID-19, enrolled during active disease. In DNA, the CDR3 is TGCGCCAGCAGCTTGAATCAGAAACCTAGCACAGATACGCAGTATTTT. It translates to CASSLNQKPSTDTQYF.